One sample yielded the 8 T cell receptor beta chains listed below, sequenced in a study of blood T cell repertoires in COVID-19. Some clones are missing from TCRdb's copy, which holds only in-frame ones; the method was immunoSEQ multiplex PCR. The profile shows more than 200,000 clones, around 83% of them singletons. The specimen was peripheral blood. These receptors were taken from a woman aged 45 to 65 with acute or convalescent COVID-19.

The CDR3 protein is CSALGLLSSTDTQYF. The CDR3 bases are TGCAGCGCTCTGGGACTCCTAAGCAGCACAGATACGCAGTATTTT. The rearrangement joins TRBV29-1 to TRBJ2-3, with D perhaps matching TRBD2 (6 bases). The V end was cut by 7 bases, the J end by 0 bases, with 17 bases between. Germline assignment: CDR1 SQVTM and CDR2 ANQGSEA. CDR3 size: 15 residues.

This rearrangement joins TRBV25-1 to TRBJ1-4; maybe TRBD1 (5 bases). The CDR3 sequence is 15 residues long. V was cut by 4 bases and J by 4 bases, with 13 bases left in between. From germline, CDR1 is MGHDK and CDR2 SYGVNS. The CDR3 reads CASSGPGTFNEKLFF. CDR3 DNA sequence: TGTGCCAGCAGTGGCCCCGGGACTTTTAATGAAAAACTGTTTTTT.

CDR3 DNA: TGTGCCAGCAGTCCAGGACAGGGACTCTATGGCTACACCTTC. Amino acid sequence: CASSPGQGLYGYTF. The chain uses TRBV27 and TRBJ1-2; 8 bases match TRBD1. Trimming cost V 5 bases and J 4 bases; bases outside gene matches: 6. From germline, CDR1 is MNHEY and CDR2 SMNVEV (reference sequence). The CDR3 length is 14 residues.

This rearrangement joins TRBV18 to TRBJ2-5; 9 bases line up with TRBD2. This CDR3 is 16 amino acids long. Germline CDR1 is KGHSH and CDR2 is LQKENI. Unmatched junction bases numbered 8, after V lost 2 bases and J lost 4 bases. The CDR3 sequence: CASSPFGREGPETQYF. In DNA, the CDR3 is TGTGCCAGCTCACCATTCGGGCGGGAGGGGCCAGAGACCCAGTACTTC.

The rearrangement uses TRBV4-1 and TRBJ2-7; TRBD1 might be the D (5 bases). This CDR3 is built from 14 residues. CDR1 and CDR2 (germline): MGHRA, YSYEKL. The V end lost 0 bases, the J end lost 1 base, and 7 bases lay between the germline ends. CDR3 region: CASSQDDSSYEQYF. The CDR3 DNA reads TGCGCCAGCAGCCAAGATGACAGTTCCTACGAGCAGTACTTC.

This rearrangement joins TRBV19 to TRBJ2-5, with a tentative D call TRBD1 (6 bases). V gave up 4 bases and J gave up 7 bases, with 13 bases separating them. The CDR3 covers 13 residues. Germline-derived CDR1 and CDR2 are LNHDA and SQIVND (reference sequence). The CDR3 nucleotides are TGTGCCAGTAGTAGACAGGTCGGAAGGACCCAGTACTTC. Translating it yields CASSRQVGRTQYF.

The chain carries TRBV7-2 and TRBJ1-3; D unresolved. CDR1 is SGHTA and CDR2 is FQGNSA in the germline V gene. V dropped 3 bases and J dropped 3 bases, with 6 bases sitting between them. This CDR3 is 13 amino acids long. The CDR3 sequence is CASSFWLGNTIYF. As DNA, the CDR3 is TGTGCCAGCAGCTTCTGGCTTGGAAACACCATATATTTT.

The chain combines TRBV21-1 with TRBJ1-6; the DNA was not used to check the table's D call, TRBD1. TRBV21-1 is an annotated pseudogene. The CDR3 spans 14 residues. CDR3 sequence reads: CASTLGQKNSPLHF. As DNA, the CDR3 is TGTGCCAGCACCTTAGGACAAAAGAATTCACCCCTCCACTTT.